What follows are 20 T cell receptor beta chains derived from one specimen sequenced in a study of T cells in localized non-small cell lung cancer. Repertoires were generated with immunoSEQ multiplex PCR, while TCRdb's copy carries only in-frame clones and drops some. The sample yields approximately 40,000 clones, more than 85% seen once. Source: peripheral blood, taken before any cancer treatment. Receptors were obtained from a man aged 18 to 50 with stage I lung adenocarcinoma.

The gene calls are TRBV18 and TRBJ2-7; 9 nucleotides match TRBD1. V lost 6 bases to trimming and J lost 1 base; unmatched junction nucleotides: 4. Germline-derived CDR1 and CDR2 are KGHSH and LQKENI. The CDR3 has 14 residues. Here the CDR3 DNA reads TGTGCCAGCTCGTCCGGGACAGGGTCCTACGAGCAGTACTTC. Translating gives CASSSGTGSYEQYF.

With respect to this clone: The same CDR3 also results from other DNA sequences found in this sample. The chain links TRBV7-9 to TRBJ1-1, with a weak D call TRBD1 (5 bases). Trimming shortened V by 6 bases and J by 1 base, and 12 bases separated the two germline ends. CDR1 and CDR2 (germline): SEHNR, FQNEAQ (reference sequence). The CDR3 totals 14 residues. The CDR3 loop reads CASRSGQKNTEAFF. The CDR3 DNA sequence: TGTGCCAGCAGATCGGGGCAGAAGAACACTGAAGCTTTCTTT.

This chain connects TRBV7-8 to TRBJ1-2; D is ambiguous. The CDR3 has 13 amino acids. CDR1 is SGHVS, CDR2 FQNEAQ, per germline. V dropped 1 base and J dropped 10 bases, with 13 bases sitting between them. CDR3 in amino acids: CASSLDWRELYTF. The CDR3 DNA reads TGTGCCAGCAGCTTAGATTGGAGGGAACTCTACACCTTC.

The chain combines TRBV5-1 with TRBJ2-1; 8 bases fit TRBD1. This CDR3 spans 15 amino acids. V lost 0 bases and J lost 5; bases outside the gene matches: 4. CDR1 and CDR2 (germline): SGHRS, YFSETQ. The CDR3 here is CASSLETGVNNEQFF. CDR3 DNA sequence: TGCGCCAGCAGCTTGGAGACAGGGGTTAACAATGAGCAGTTCTTC.

The rearrangement links TRBV18 to TRBJ1-3, with TRBD1 as a possible D gene (6 bases). Looked up from germline, CDR1 is KGHSH and CDR2 is LQKENI. V was cut by 1 base and J by 0 bases, with 16 bases left in between. The CDR3 has 18 amino acids. CDR3 nucleotide sequence: TGTGCCAGCTCACCACAGATGCCGGGACATAACTCTGGAAACACCATATATTTT. It codes for CASSPQMPGHNSGNTIYF.

This sequence joins TRBV2 and TRBJ2-1; 9 nucleotides agree with TRBD1. CDR1 is SNHLY, CDR2 FYNNEI, per germline. The CDR3 is made up of 14 amino acids. V gave up 5 bases and J gave up 4 bases; unmatched junction bases: 3. The CDR3 nucleotides are TGTGCCAGCAGTACAGGGGGCGGTTACAATGAGCAGTTCTTC. It yields the protein CASSTGGGYNEQFF.

This clone occurred a few times. This chain links TRBV7-9 with TRBJ2-7; 7 nucleotides agree with TRBD1. The CDR3 is 19 residues long. V dropped 5 bases and J dropped 0; count of bases not matched to a gene: 19. Germline CDR1 SEHNR, CDR2 FQNEAQ (reference sequence). CDR3 nucleotides: TGTGCCAGCAGCATACTATCCGGGACAGACTGGGGCTACTCCTACGAGCAGTACTTC. Its protein is CASSILSGTDWGYSYEQYF.

For the CDR3, the DNA is TGTGCCAGCAGCTTGGCGGGGGTTAAAGCTTTCTTT. It encodes CASSLAGVKAFF. The chain links TRBV5-4 to TRBJ1-1; a weak D match, TRBD1 (5 bases). The CDR3 is made up of 12 amino acids. Germline V lookup: CDR1 SGHNT, CDR2 YYREEE (reference sequence). The V gene lost 0 bases and the J gene lost 9 bases, with 9 bases spanning the gap.

The chain is built from TRBV7-7 and TRBJ2-3; no reliable D call. Trimming shortened V by 3 bases and J by 4 bases, and 8 bases separated the two germline ends. The germline V gene has CDR1 SSHAT and CDR2 FNYEAQ (reference sequence). The CDR3 spans 13 residues. The CDR3 sequence is CASSFGMADTQYF. The CDR3 region has the DNA TGTGCCAGCAGCTTTGGGATGGCAGATACGCAGTATTTT.

V and J are TRBV29-1 and TRBJ1-2, with 7 bases identical to TRBD1. CDR1 and CDR2 (germline): SQVTM, ANQGSEA. Germline trimming cut 7 bases from V and 4 bases from J; bases unmatched to any gene: 9. The CDR3 consists of 13 residues. CDR3 loop: CSAKEGASYGYTF. The CDR3 DNA sequence: TGCAGCGCTAAAGAGGGGGCCTCCTATGGCTACACCTTC.

This clone has just one count. The chain is built from TRBV7-7 and TRBJ2-7; 9 bases line up with TRBD1. Losses at the gene ends were 5 bases for V and 5 bases for J; bases not matched to a gene: 10. The CDR3 length is 15 residues. From germline, CDR1 is SSHAT and CDR2 FNYEAQ (reference sequence). CDR3 sequence reads: CASSPSGTGLDEQYF. The CDR3 DNA is TGTGCCAGCAGCCCGTCCGGGACAGGGCTGGACGAGCAGTACTTC. Full variable domain (missing parts from reference TRBV7-7 and TRBJ2-7): GAGVSQSPRYKVTKRGQDVTLRCDPISSHATLYWYQQALGQGPEFLTYFNYEAQPDKSGLPSDRFSAERPEGSISTLTIQRTEQRDSAMYRCASSPSGTGLDEQYFGPGTRLTVT.

The chain couples TRBV4-1 to TRBJ2-7; D remains ambiguous. The CDR3 totals 16 residues. The germline gives CDR1 MGHRA, CDR2 YSYEKL. V lost 1 base and J lost 2, with 15 bases in between. The CDR3 DNA reads TGCGCCAGCAGCCAAGGTTGGGGTTCGGCCCCCTACGAGCAGTACTTC. It encodes CASSQGWGSAPYEQYF.

CDR3 nucleotides: TGTGCCAGCAGTTTGTACCGGGAGGGGAACACTGAAGCTTTCTTT. Its translation is CASSLYREGNTEAFF. This chain connects TRBV2 to TRBJ1-1; D unresolved. This CDR3 region has 15 residues. Germline loops: CDR1 SNHLY, CDR2 FYNNEI. Deletions cut 5 bases from V and 1 base from J, with 14 bases between.

CDR3 residues: CASSFTTGTGYGYTF. The CDR3 DNA follows: TGTGCCAGCAGCTTTACTACCGGGACAGGCTATGGCTACACCTTC. This rearrangement joins TRBV5-6 to TRBJ1-2; TRBD1 matches 8 bases. The V segment lost 2 bases and the J segment 4 bases; nucleotides outside the gene matches: 7. Germline V gene data show CDR1 as SGHDT and CDR2 as YYEEEE. The CDR3 has 15 residues. Full variable domain (rest looked up from reference TRBV5-6 and TRBJ1-2): DAGVTQSPTHLIKTRGQQVTLRCSPKSGHDTVSWYQQALGQGPQFIFQYYEEEERQRGNFPDRFSGHQFPNYSSELNVNALLLGDSALYLCASSFTTGTGYGYTFGSGTRLTVV.

CDR3 residues: CASSVVAGGLGEQFF. CDR3 nucleotide sequence: TGTGCCAGCAGCGTAGTGGCGGGGGGGCTTGGTGAGCAGTTCTTC. This chain uses TRBV9 with TRBJ2-1, with TRBD2 identical over 9 bases. CDR3 length equals 15 residues. Trimming cost V 0 bases and J 9 bases; bases outside gene matches: 7. Per the germline V gene, CDR1 is SGDLS and CDR2 is YYNGEE.

The chain uses TRBV7-8 and TRBJ1-5, with 7 bases matching TRBD1. Germline V gives CDR1 SGHVS, CDR2 FQNEAQ. This CDR3 is 15 amino acids long. V gave up 5 bases and J gave up 7 bases; unmatched junction bases: 11. The CDR3: CASSPLEGARQPQHF. The DNA of the CDR3 is TGTGCCAGCAGCCCTTTGGAGGGGGCCCGGCAGCCCCAGCATTTT.

The rearrangement uses TRBV6-1 and TRBJ2-7; 8 nucleotides align to TRBD2. The V segment lost 5 bases and the J segment 6 bases; nucleotides outside the gene matches: 6. This CDR3 has 13 residues. Per the germline V gene, CDR1 is MNHNS and CDR2 is SASEGT. CDR3 coding DNA: TGTGCCAGCAGTTTTGCGGGGGGCGGCGAGCAGTACTTC. This codes for CASSFAGGGEQYF.

V is TRBV7-2 and J is TRBJ1-2; 8 bases align to TRBD1. CDR1 and CDR2 (germline): SGHTA, FQGNSA. CDR3 length equals 15 residues. The ends lost 2 bases at V and 6 bases at J; junction bases unmatched: 8. In nucleotides, the CDR3 is TGTGCCAGCAGCTTATACACGGCAGGGGGCAATGGCTACACCTTC. Its protein is CASSLYTAGGNGYTF.

The rearrangement links TRBV20-1 to TRBJ2-3; tentative D call: TRBD1 (6 bases). Trimming left V 5 bases short and J 7 bases short, with 10 bases between. Germline assignment: CDR1 DFQATT and CDR2 SNEGSKA (reference sequence). This CDR3 spans 11 amino acids. The CDR3 protein is CSALTGNTQYF. The DNA for the CDR3 is TGCAGTGCTTTAACAGGGAATACGCAGTATTTT.

The chain carries TRBV2 and TRBJ2-1; D gene uncertain. Germline lookup yields CDR1 SNHLY and CDR2 FYNNEI. V lost 3 bases to trimming and J lost 0 bases, with 6 bases between them. The CDR3 contains 14 residues. CDR3 bases: TGTGCCAGCAGTGACAGCAGCTCCTACAATGAGCAGTTCTTC. Residues: CASSDSSSYNEQFF.